Listed below are T cell receptor beta chains from one sample, sequenced in a study of T cell responses to AZD1222 COVID-19 vaccine. Only in-frame clones appear in the TCRdb table, and some are missing; sequencing was by immunoSEQ multiplex PCR. The sample yields 98,000 or so clones, about four fifths seen once. The material was peripheral blood, obtained 28 days after the second AZD1222 dose. The origin of the receptors is an adult who received the AZD1222 COVID-19 vaccine. Each CDR3 is given with its conserved first and last residue. The D gene is left open where the match is weak. Clone size is given for some rows only: seen once, a few or many times, or a class if the clone is expanded.

len: 16; v_gene: TRBV7-9; abundance: .; d_gene: TRBD2; j_gene: TRBJ2-1; CDR3nt: TGTGCCAGCAGCAAAGTTCCGGGACTAGTCCCCTCTGAGCAGTTCTTC; CDR3aa: CASSKVPGLVPSEQFF
len: 14; v_gene: TRBV19; abundance: .; d_gene: TRBD1; j_gene: TRBJ1-4; CDR3nt: TGTGCCAGTACCCTGGGACAGGGGAATGAAAAACTGTTTTTT; CDR3aa: CASTLGQGNEKLFF
len: 15; v_gene: TRBV7-9; abundance: .; d_gene: TRBD1; j_gene: TRBJ1-4; CDR3nt: TGTGCCAGCAGCTCGAATAGACAGGGGGGTGAAAAACTGTTTTTT; CDR3aa: CASSSNRQGGEKLFF
len: 16; v_gene: TRBV24-1; abundance: .; d_gene: TRBD1; j_gene: TRBJ2-5; CDR3nt: TGTGCCACCAGTGACAAGGACGGTACAGGGGTGCAGACCCAGTACTTC; CDR3aa: CATSDKDGTGVQTQYF
len: 16; v_gene: TRBV30; abundance: .; d_gene: TRBD2; j_gene: TRBJ2-3; CDR3nt: TGTGCCTGGGTGGGGGGGGGAGCGGGAGGGCGAGATACGCAGTATTTT; CDR3aa: CAWVGGGAGGRDTQYF
len: 15; v_gene: TRBV9; abundance: .; d_gene: TRBD1; j_gene: TRBJ2-7; CDR3nt: TGTGCCAGCAGCGTAGCTGGACAGGGACTTTACGAGCAGTACTTC; CDR3aa: CASSVAGQGLYEQYF
len: 14; v_gene: TRBV5-5; abundance: few; d_gene: TRBD1; j_gene: TRBJ1-2; CDR3nt: TGTGCCAGCAGCAGTGGACAGGGCATGCATGGCTACACCTTC; CDR3aa: CASSSGQGMHGYTF
len: 14; v_gene: TRBV25-1; abundance: .; d_gene: .; j_gene: TRBJ1-2; CDR3nt: TGTGCCAGCAGTGACACAGGGTGGCACTATGGCTACACCTTC; CDR3aa: CASSDTGWHYGYTF
len: 15; v_gene: TRBV6-5; abundance: .; d_gene: .; j_gene: TRBJ1-1; CDR3nt: TGTGCCAGATACATCGACCAACAGGGGAACACTGAAGCTTTCTTT; CDR3aa: CARYIDQQGNTEAFF
len: 14; v_gene: TRBV2; abundance: .; d_gene: TRBD1; j_gene: TRBJ1-3; CDR3nt: TGTGCCAGCAGTTACAGGGGATCTGGAAACACCATATATTTT; CDR3aa: CASSYRGSGNTIYF
len: 13; v_gene: TRBV2; abundance: .; d_gene: .; j_gene: TRBJ2-2; CDR3nt: TGTGCCAGCAGTATTCAGGGTACCGGGGAGCTGTTTTTT; CDR3aa: CASSIQGTGELFF
len: 15; v_gene: TRBV5-1; abundance: .; d_gene: TRBD1; j_gene: TRBJ2-2; CDR3nt: TGCGCCAGCATACCGACAGGGACGAACACCGGGGAGCTGTTTTTT; CDR3aa: CASIPTGTNTGELFF
len: 14; v_gene: TRBV18; abundance: .; d_gene: .; j_gene: TRBJ1-1; CDR3nt: TGTGCCAGCTCACCACCGCGAGGAGCGACTGAAGCTTTCTTT; CDR3aa: CASSPPRGATEAFF
len: 13; v_gene: TRBV5-4; abundance: .; d_gene: .; j_gene: TRBJ1-1; CDR3nt: TGTGCCAGCAGCCTCGAACGGGGCACTGAAGCTTTCTTT; CDR3aa: CASSLERGTEAFF
len: 14; v_gene: TRBV7-2; abundance: once; d_gene: .; j_gene: TRBJ2-7; CDR3nt: TGTGCCAGCAGCTTTGGGGCGGGACCCTACGAGCAGTACTTC; CDR3aa: CASSFGAGPYEQYF
len: 13; v_gene: TRBV7-9; abundance: .; d_gene: .; j_gene: TRBJ2-2; CDR3nt: TGTGCCAGCAGCTTATTAAACACCGGGGAGCTGTTTTTT; CDR3aa: CASSLLNTGELFF
len: 16; v_gene: TRBV7-6; abundance: .; d_gene: TRBD2; j_gene: TRBJ2-7; CDR3nt: TGTGCCAGCAGCTACGGAGGTGGCGGGAGAGGGGACGAGCAGTACTTC; CDR3aa: CASSYGGGGRGDEQYF
len: 16; v_gene: TRBV4-2; abundance: .; d_gene: .; j_gene: TRBJ1-1; CDR3nt: TGTGCCAGCAGCCAAGAGGGGAGAAACGTGAACACTGAAGCTTTCTTT; CDR3aa: CASSQEGRNVNTEAFF
len: 14; v_gene: TRBV11-1; abundance: many; d_gene: TRBD1; j_gene: TRBJ1-1; CDR3nt: TGTGCCAGCAGCTTAACCCAGGGGGGGACTGAAGCTTTCTTT; CDR3aa: CASSLTQGGTEAFF
len: 15; v_gene: TRBV11-2; abundance: .; d_gene: .; j_gene: TRBJ2-7; CDR3nt: TGTGCCAGCAGCTCCGTGGGGGGTGCGGCCTACGAGCAGTACTTC; CDR3aa: CASSSVGGAAYEQYF
len: 14; v_gene: TRBV27; abundance: .; d_gene: .; j_gene: TRBJ2-7; CDR3nt: TGTGCCAGCAGTTCAACCGGGACAAGTTACGAGCAGTACTTC; CDR3aa: CASSSTGTSYEQYF
len: 21; v_gene: TRBV27; abundance: few; d_gene: TRBD2; j_gene: TRBJ2-1; CDR3nt: TGTGCCAGCAGTTTCTCCCATCTTGCCCTAGCGGGAGGGAAATCCTACAATGAGCAGTTCTTC; CDR3aa: CASSFSHLALAGGKSYNEQFF
len: 13; v_gene: TRBV7-3; abundance: .; d_gene: .; j_gene: TRBJ2-1; CDR3nt: TGTGCCAGCAGCTCACGGGGTGGCAATGAGCAGTTCTTC; CDR3aa: CASSSRGGNEQFF
len: 16; v_gene: TRBV5-1; abundance: .; d_gene: TRBD1; j_gene: TRBJ2-5; CDR3nt: TGCGCCAGCAGCCCGGGACCTACAGGGGCGAGAGAGACCCAGTACTTC; CDR3aa: CASSPGPTGARETQYF
len: 14; v_gene: TRBV5-1; abundance: .; d_gene: .; j_gene: TRBJ2-1; CDR3nt: TGCGCCAGCAGCTTGGCCTGGGGGAACAATGAGCAGTTCTTC; CDR3aa: CASSLAWGNNEQFF
len: 12; v_gene: TRBV6-5; abundance: .; d_gene: .; j_gene: TRBJ1-2; CDR3nt: TGTGCCAGCAGTTACTCGGTCCATGGCTACACCTTC; CDR3aa: CASSYSVHGYTF
len: 11; v_gene: TRBV20-1; abundance: .; d_gene: .; j_gene: TRBJ2-7; CDR3nt: TGCAGTGCTAAGCTAGTGGGCGAGCAGTACTTC; CDR3aa: CSAKLVGEQYF
len: 14; v_gene: TRBV7-2; abundance: .; d_gene: .; j_gene: TRBJ2-7; CDR3nt: TGTGCCAGCAGCTTAGGGTTTTCCCTAGGGGAGCAGTACTTC; CDR3aa: CASSLGFSLGEQYF
len: 13; v_gene: TRBV4-1; abundance: .; d_gene: TRBD1; j_gene: TRBJ2-4; CDR3nt: TGCGCCAGCAGAAGTCTCCAGGGGGACATTCAGTACTTC; CDR3aa: CASRSLQGDIQYF
len: 16; v_gene: TRBV10-3; abundance: .; d_gene: .; j_gene: TRBJ1-5; CDR3nt: TGTGCCATCAGTCCCTCGGGAGGGGACGGCAATCAGCCCCAGCATTTT; CDR3aa: CAISPSGGDGNQPQHF
len: 15; v_gene: TRBV4-3; abundance: few; d_gene: TRBD2; j_gene: TRBJ2-7; CDR3nt: TGCGCCAGCAGCCAACTAGCGGTAGACCGCTACGAGCAGTACTTC; CDR3aa: CASSQLAVDRYEQYF
len: 14; v_gene: TRBV4-3; abundance: few; d_gene: .; j_gene: TRBJ2-2; CDR3nt: TGCGCCAGCAGCCAAGATCGGAAGGGGTGGGAGCTGTTTTTT; CDR3aa: CASSQDRKGWELFF
len: 13; v_gene: TRBV5-4; abundance: once; d_gene: .; j_gene: TRBJ2-5; CDR3nt: TGTGCCAGCAGCTTGGGGAGAAAAGAGACCCAGTACTTC; CDR3aa: CASSLGRKETQYF
len: 16; v_gene: TRBV4-1; abundance: .; d_gene: .; j_gene: TRBJ1-1; CDR3nt: TGCGCCAGCGTCCCAACGGGCTTGAGGGTGAACACTGAAGCTTTCTTT; CDR3aa: CASVPTGLRVNTEAFF
len: 13; v_gene: TRBV10-3; abundance: .; d_gene: .; j_gene: TRBJ1-1; CDR3nt: TGTGCCATCGGGAGGGTGAAGAACACTGAAGCTTTCTTT; CDR3aa: CAIGRVKNTEAFF
len: 13; v_gene: TRBV4-3; abundance: .; d_gene: .; j_gene: TRBJ1-6; CDR3nt: TGCGCCAGCAGCCAGGTCGGTGGCTCACCCCTCCACTTT; CDR3aa: CASSQVGGSPLHF
len: 16; v_gene: TRBV7-9; abundance: .; d_gene: .; j_gene: TRBJ1-3; CDR3nt: TGTGCCAGCAGCTTGAACAGGATTCGCTCTGGAAACACCATATATTTT; CDR3aa: CASSLNRIRSGNTIYF
len: 13; v_gene: TRBV12-3/TRBV12-4; abundance: .; d_gene: .; j_gene: TRBJ2-5; CDR3nt: TGTGCCAGCAGTTCGGGGTTGGCGGAGACCCAGTACTTC; CDR3aa: CASSSGLAETQYF
len: 14; v_gene: TRBV3-1/TRBV3-2; abundance: .; d_gene: .; j_gene: TRBJ1-2; CDR3nt: TGTGCCAGCAGCGCCCAGGGATTAGACTATGGCTACACCTTC; CDR3aa: CASSAQGLDYGYTF
len: 15; v_gene: TRBV9; abundance: .; d_gene: .; j_gene: TRBJ2-3; CDR3nt: TGTGCCAGCAGCGTAGCTAGTTTTAGCACAGATACGCAGTATTTT; CDR3aa: CASSVASFSTDTQYF
len: 12; v_gene: TRBV27; abundance: .; d_gene: .; j_gene: TRBJ2-7; CDR3nt: TGTGCCAGCAGTCCTTGGGGCTCCGAGCAGTACTTC; CDR3aa: CASSPWGSEQYF
len: 15; v_gene: TRBV9; abundance: once; d_gene: .; j_gene: TRBJ2-1; CDR3nt: TGTGCCAGCAGCGTAGGATTAGCGCAGTACAATGAGCAGTTCTTC; CDR3aa: CASSVGLAQYNEQFF
len: 14; v_gene: TRBV6-4; abundance: .; d_gene: .; j_gene: TRBJ2-3; CDR3nt: TGTGCCAGCAGAACGATGGCAGGGTCAGATACGCAGTATTTT; CDR3aa: CASRTMAGSDTQYF
len: 16; v_gene: TRBV5-1; abundance: .; d_gene: .; j_gene: TRBJ2-1; CDR3nt: TGCGCCAGCAGCTTGGCTACAGGTCATACCTACAATGAGCAGTTCTTC; CDR3aa: CASSLATGHTYNEQFF
len: 15; v_gene: TRBV10-3; abundance: .; d_gene: TRBD1; j_gene: TRBJ2-7; CDR3nt: TGTGCCAGTTCCCGGGACAGCCTCCTCAGGGACGAGCAGTACTTC; CDR3aa: CASSRDSLLRDEQYF
len: 11; v_gene: TRBV25-1; abundance: .; d_gene: .; j_gene: TRBJ2-7; CDR3nt: TGTGCCAGCAGCGCGGCGACCGAGCAGTACTTC; CDR3aa: CASSAATEQYF
len: 14; v_gene: TRBV4-3; abundance: .; d_gene: .; j_gene: TRBJ2-1; CDR3nt: TGCGCCAGCAGCCAGGAAAAACAGAGCAATGAGCAGTTCTTC; CDR3aa: CASSQEKQSNEQFF
len: 15; v_gene: TRBV6-4; abundance: .; d_gene: .; j_gene: TRBJ2-7; CDR3nt: TGTGCCAGCACCGACTGCCCACCTCCTTTCTACGAGCAGTACTTC; CDR3aa: CASTDCPPPFYEQYF
len: 15; v_gene: TRBV6-5; abundance: .; d_gene: TRBD1; j_gene: TRBJ2-5; CDR3nt: TGTGCCAGCAGTTACGGGAACAGGGGTCATGAGACCCAGTACTTC; CDR3aa: CASSYGNRGHETQYF
len: 15; v_gene: TRBV5-1; abundance: .; d_gene: TRBD1; j_gene: TRBJ1-2; CDR3nt: TGCGCCAGCAGCCCAAGGGACAGGAGCTTGAATGGCTACACCTTC; CDR3aa: CASSPRDRSLNGYTF
len: 17; v_gene: TRBV5-4; abundance: .; d_gene: .; j_gene: TRBJ2-3; CDR3nt: TGTGCCAGCAGCTTCGGGGGTTCAGCGAGTTATGCAGATACGCAGTATTTT; CDR3aa: CASSFGGSASYADTQYF
len: 16; v_gene: TRBV18; abundance: .; d_gene: .; j_gene: TRBJ2-6; CDR3nt: TGTGCCAGCTCACCTCCAGGGTTCTCTGGGGCCAACGTCCTGACTTTC; CDR3aa: CASSPPGFSGANVLTF